This entry lists 19 T cell receptor beta chains sequenced from one sample in a study of cytomegalovirus exposure and HLA in healthy donors. The PCR ran on 60 Vbeta and 13 Jbeta primers. Generated by immunoSEQ multiplex PCR, the TCRdb table keeps only in-frame clones and is missing some. The sample lists over 150,000 clones; roughly 79% were seen once. Sequences were obtained from PBMCs. The receptors were sampled from a man younger than 35 in good health and CMV-seronegative.

Concerning this clone: No conserved phenylalanine or tryptophan ends this CDR3, so it is likely a read error. The DNA is omitted, as the CDR3 cannot be located on it reliably, and the CDR3 follows TCRdb's listing. This chain joins TRBV5-6 and TRBJ1-1; no check of the table's D call, TRBD1, against the DNA was made. The CDR3 totals 12 residues, both ends included. Germline-derived CDR1 and CDR2 are SGHDT and YYEEEE. CDR3 region: CASSSAPETRVL.

This chain connects TRBV11-2 to TRBJ2-2; D remains ambiguous. The V gene's germline CDR1 is SGHAT and CDR2 FQNNGV. This CDR3 comprises 14 residues. The V and J ends lost 3 bases and 2 bases respectively, with 7 bases between them. CDR3: CASSFSKNTGELFF. As DNA, the CDR3 is TGTGCCAGCAGCTTTAGTAAAAACACCGGGGAGCTGTTTTTT.

The V gene is TRBV4-1, the J gene TRBJ2-7, with TRBD2 matching 13 bases. The length of the CDR3 is 17 residues. Losses at the gene ends were 3 bases for V and 2 bases for J; bases not matched to a gene: 7. Germline assignment: CDR1 MGHRA and CDR2 YSYEKL. CDR3 nucleotides: TGCGCCAGCAGCCAGAGTTGGACTAGCGGGGGTACCTACGAGCAGTACTTC. Its protein product is CASSQSWTSGGTYEQYF.

The J gene is TRBJ2-3, the V gene TRBV16, with TRBD2 as a possible D gene (5 bases). Trimming removed 2 bases at V and 2 bases at J, with 11 bases between. Germline V gives CDR1 KGHSY, CDR2 FQNENV. The CDR3 length is 15 residues. This CDR3 reads CASSQNGETTDTQYF. CDR3 nucleotides: TGTGCCAGCAGCCAAAACGGGGAGACCACAGATACGCAGTATTTT.

The V and J genes are TRBV5-1 and TRBJ2-7; TRBD1 is a possible D gene (6 bases). V dropped 0 bases and J dropped 6 bases, with 16 bases sitting between them. Germline V gene sequence: CDR1 SGHRS, CDR2 YFSETQ. This CDR3 region has 15 residues. The CDR3 here is CASSLGPPTGSEQYV. In nucleotides, the CDR3 is TGCGCCAGCAGCTTGGGACCCCCGACAGGTTCCGAGCAGTACGTC.

V gene TRBV10-1 combines with J gene TRBJ2-1; tentatively, D is TRBD1 (5 bases). The CDR3 spans 13 residues. V was trimmed by 3 bases and J by 5 bases, leaving 8 bases between them. In germline, CDR1 is WNHNN, CDR2 SYGVQD (reference sequence). CDR3 DNA sequence: TGCGCCAGCAGTGATGACAGCCACAATGAGCAGTTCTTC. This gives the protein CASSDDSHNEQFF.

The chain's CDR3 is CASSPDTGRNTIYF. As DNA, the CDR3 is TGTGCCAGCAGCCCTGACACGGGGAGAAACACCATATATTTT. The chain combines TRBV7-7 with TRBJ1-3, with no clear D. V gave up 5 bases and J gave up 5 bases, with 13 bases separating them. This CDR3 spans 14 amino acids. The germline gives CDR1 SSHAT, CDR2 FNYEAQ (reference sequence).

The genes are TRBV4-2 and TRBJ2-5; the D is unclear. V gave up 4 bases and J gave up 4 bases, with 7 bases separating them. This CDR3 region has 12 residues. Germline V CDR1 and CDR2: LGHNA, YNFKEQ. The CDR3 reads CASSPPGETQYF. CDR3 DNA sequence: TGTGCCAGCAGCCCTCCCGGAGAGACCCAGTACTTC.

V usage is TRBV10-3 and J usage is TRBJ2-7; 8 bases align to TRBD2. The J segment lost 2 bases and the V segment lost 6 bases, leaving 9 bases of the junction unmatched. Germline V gives CDR1 ENHRY, CDR2 SYGVKD. The CDR3 loop spans 15 amino acids. This CDR3 reads CAIRRTSGDTYEQYF. CDR3 in DNA: TGTGCCATCAGGAGAACTAGCGGTGATACCTACGAGCAGTACTTC.

This clone showed up just a few times. The genes are TRBV5-1 and TRBJ1-2; possible D gene TRBD1, 5 bases. The CDR3 runs to 14 residues. Germline assignment: CDR1 SGHRS and CDR2 YFSETQ. Trimming pared 2 bases from V and 3 bases from J, leaving 11 bases between. This CDR3 is CASSLGRGDYGYTF. The CDR3 DNA reads TGCGCCAGCAGCTTAGGGCGGGGGGACTATGGCTACACCTTC.

This chain connects TRBV7-9 to TRBJ2-2; 8 positions match TRBD2. The trim removed 5 bases at V and 6 bases at J, leaving 8 bases unmatched. CDR1 SEHNR and CDR2 FQNEAQ come from the germline V gene (reference sequence). The CDR3 totals 15 residues. The CDR3 DNA reads TGTGCCAGCAGCCCCTCGGCGGGGGGATCCGGGGAGCTGTTTTTT. Amino acid sequence: CASSPSAGGSGELFF.

The gene calls are TRBV9 and TRBJ1-1; D gene unclear. Germline CDR1 reads SGDLS; CDR2 reads YYNGEE. The CDR3 loop spans 14 amino acids. The V and J ends lost 3 bases and 0 bases respectively, with 9 bases between them. The CDR3, as DNA: TGTGCCAGCAGCGCGGGAAATTTGAACACTGAAGCTTTCTTT. As protein: CASSAGNLNTEAFF.

The V and J genes are TRBV2 and TRBJ1-2; 7 bases match TRBD1. After removal of 2 bases from V and 4 bases from J, the junction contained 4 bases not matched to a gene. The CDR3 is 14 amino acids. Looked up from germline, CDR1 is SNHLY and CDR2 is FYNNEI. The CDR3 region has the DNA TGTGCCAGCAGTGAAAAGGGGGCGAGCTATGGCTACACCTTC. It translates to CASSEKGASYGYTF.

The chain has TRBV6-5 and TRBJ1-5; D unresolved. The germline V and J ends were trimmed by 4 bases and 7 bases, with 17 bases remaining between them. CDR1 and CDR2 from the germline V gene are MNHEY and SVGAGI. CDR3 length: 15 amino acids. CDR3 region: CASSSDEGSGQPQHF. For the CDR3, the DNA is TGTGCCAGCAGTTCCGACGAGGGCAGTGGACAGCCCCAGCATTTT.

This clone was counted only a few times. The V gene is TRBV29-1, the J gene TRBJ1-2; no clear D. Per the germline V gene, CDR1 is SQVTM and CDR2 is ANQGSEA. CDR3 length equals 11 residues. The V and J ends lost 7 bases and 3 bases respectively, with 9 bases between them. The CDR3 DNA reads TGCAGCGGGTCGGTAGACTATGGCTACACCTTC. Its protein is CSGSVDYGYTF.

V and J are TRBV10-3 and TRBJ2-3, with 12 bases that match TRBD2. This CDR3 has 15 residues. CDR1 and CDR2 (germline): ENHRY, SYGVKD. V shed 4 bases, J shed 2 bases, and the junction held 1 base outside the gene matches. The CDR3 loop is CAISGTSGTTDTQYF. The CDR3 nucleotides read TGTGCCATCAGTGGGACTAGCGGGACCACAGATACGCAGTATTTT.

This clone was seen a handful of times. The rearrangement joins TRBV6-5 to TRBJ2-5; a weak D match, TRBD2 (6 bases). Germline loops: CDR1 MNHEY, CDR2 SVGAGI. This CDR3 contains 11 residues. Trimming took 1 base from V and 10 from J, leaving 7 bases between them. Here the CDR3 reads CASSYLGGQYF. CDR3 bases: TGTGCCAGCAGTTACTTGGGAGGCCAGTACTTC.

The V gene is TRBV28, the J gene TRBJ2-2; no clear D gene. This CDR3 region has 14 residues. Germline V gives CDR1 MDHEN, CDR2 SYDVKM. Trimming stripped 1 base from V and 1 base from J, with 4 bases between. The CDR3 bases are TGTGCCAGCAGTTTATCAGAGAACACCGGGGAGCTGTTTTTT. The encoded protein is CASSLSENTGELFF. The whole variable domain, remainder taken from reference TRBV28 and TRBJ2-2, is DVKVTQSSRYLVKRTGEKVFLECVQDMDHENMFWYRQDPGLGLRLIYFSYDVKMKEKGDIPEGYSVSREKKERFSLILESASTNQTSMYLCASSLSENTGELFFGEGSRLTVL.

The V and J genes are TRBV6-4 and TRBJ2-1, with 8 bases lining up with TRBD2. The germline CDR1 and CDR2 sequences are MRHNA and SNTAGT. V lost 5 bases to trimming and J lost 0 bases; unmatched junction nucleotides: 3. CDR3 length: 15 residues. The CDR3 is CASSNLAGSYNEQFF. CDR3 bases: TGTGCCAGCAGTAACCTAGCGGGCTCCTACAATGAGCAGTTCTTC.